The T cell receptor (beta chain) under discussion was sequenced for a study of shared clonotypes between healthy human individuals. The wider study: Used for every donor were three CD4 naive, three CD4 memory, two CD8 naive and one CD8 memory plate.

The assay was immunoSEQ multiplex PCR, and TCRdb's table has in-frame clones only and misses some. The table lists around 2,000,000 clones, roughly 94% of them singletons. Everyone who donated was a Caucasian adult who lived in Nashville, Tennessee. In the CD4+ fraction, cells were divided into CD45RA+ naive and CD45RA-negative memory subsets. The sequenced sample consisted of naive CD4+ T cells sorted from blood. Subset described: CD45RA+ positively selected. The sequence came from a young man in good health.

CDR3 residues: CASSLARGVQDTQYF. CDR3 sequence (DNA): TGTGCCAGCAGCTTAGCGAGGGGGGTCCAAGATACGCAGTATTTT. The rearrangement links TRBV7-6 to TRBJ2-3; either TRBD1 or TRBD2 may fit D (6 bases each). Deletions cut 0 bases from V and 5 bases from J, with 12 bases between. The CDR3 is 15 residues long. From germline, CDR1 is SGHVS and CDR2 FNYEAQ. The variable domain in full, completed from reference TRBV7-6 and TRBJ2-3, reads GAGVSQSPRYKVTKRGQDVALRCDPISGHVSLYWYRQALGQGPEFLTYFNYEAQQDKSGLPNDRFSAERPEGSISTLTIQRTEQRDSAMYRCASSLARGVQDTQYFGPGTRLTVL.